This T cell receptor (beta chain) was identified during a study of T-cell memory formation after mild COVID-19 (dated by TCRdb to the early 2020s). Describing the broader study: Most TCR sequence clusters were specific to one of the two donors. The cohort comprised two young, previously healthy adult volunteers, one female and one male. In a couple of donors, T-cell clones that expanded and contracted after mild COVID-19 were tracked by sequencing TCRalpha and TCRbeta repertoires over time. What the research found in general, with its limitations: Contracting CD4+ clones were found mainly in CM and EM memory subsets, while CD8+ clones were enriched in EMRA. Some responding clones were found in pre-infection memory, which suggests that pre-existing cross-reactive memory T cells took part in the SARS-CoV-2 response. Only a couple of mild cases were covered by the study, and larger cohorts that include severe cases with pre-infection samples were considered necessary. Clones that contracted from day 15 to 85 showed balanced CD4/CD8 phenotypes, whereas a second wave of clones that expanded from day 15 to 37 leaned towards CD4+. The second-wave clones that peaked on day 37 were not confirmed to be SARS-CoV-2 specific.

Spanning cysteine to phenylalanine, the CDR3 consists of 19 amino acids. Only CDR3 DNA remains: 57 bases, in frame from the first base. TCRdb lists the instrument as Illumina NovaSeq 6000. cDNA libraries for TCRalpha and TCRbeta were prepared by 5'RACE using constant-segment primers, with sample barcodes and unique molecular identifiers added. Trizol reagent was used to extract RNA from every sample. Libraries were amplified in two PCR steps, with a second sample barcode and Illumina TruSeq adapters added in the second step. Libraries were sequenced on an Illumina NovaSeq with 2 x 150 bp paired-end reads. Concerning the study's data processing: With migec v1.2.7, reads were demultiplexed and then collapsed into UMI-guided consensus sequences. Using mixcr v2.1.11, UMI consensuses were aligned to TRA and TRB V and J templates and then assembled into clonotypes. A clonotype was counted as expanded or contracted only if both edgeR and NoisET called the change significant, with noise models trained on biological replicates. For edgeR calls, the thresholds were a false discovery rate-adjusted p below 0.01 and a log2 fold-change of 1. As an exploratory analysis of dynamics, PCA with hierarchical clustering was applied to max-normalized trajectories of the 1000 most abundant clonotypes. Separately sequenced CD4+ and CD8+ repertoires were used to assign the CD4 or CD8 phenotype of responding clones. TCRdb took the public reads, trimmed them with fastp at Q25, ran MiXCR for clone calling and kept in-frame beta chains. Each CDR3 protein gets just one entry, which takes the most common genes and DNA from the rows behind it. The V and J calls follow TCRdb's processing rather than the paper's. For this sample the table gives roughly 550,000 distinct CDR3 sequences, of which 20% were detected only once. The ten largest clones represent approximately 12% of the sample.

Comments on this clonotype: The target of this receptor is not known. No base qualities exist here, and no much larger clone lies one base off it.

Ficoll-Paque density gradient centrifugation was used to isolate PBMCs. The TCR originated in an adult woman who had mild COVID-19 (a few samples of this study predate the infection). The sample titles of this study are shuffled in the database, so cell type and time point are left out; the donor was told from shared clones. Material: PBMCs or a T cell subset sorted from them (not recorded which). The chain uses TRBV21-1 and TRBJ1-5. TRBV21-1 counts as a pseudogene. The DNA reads TGTGCCAGCAGCCCCCGCAACCGCCAGGAGCGGATGAGCAATCAGCCCCAGCATTTT. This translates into CASSPRNRQERMSNQPQHF.